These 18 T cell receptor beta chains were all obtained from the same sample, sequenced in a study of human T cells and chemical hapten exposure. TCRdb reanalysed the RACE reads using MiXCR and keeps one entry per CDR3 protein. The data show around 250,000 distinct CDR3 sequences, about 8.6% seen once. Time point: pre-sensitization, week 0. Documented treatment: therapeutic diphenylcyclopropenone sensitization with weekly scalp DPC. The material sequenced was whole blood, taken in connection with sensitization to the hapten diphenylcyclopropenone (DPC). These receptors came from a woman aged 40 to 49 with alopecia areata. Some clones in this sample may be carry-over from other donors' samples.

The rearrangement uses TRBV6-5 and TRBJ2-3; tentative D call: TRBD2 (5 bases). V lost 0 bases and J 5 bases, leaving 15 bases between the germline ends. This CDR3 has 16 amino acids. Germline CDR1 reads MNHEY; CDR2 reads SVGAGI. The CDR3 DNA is TGTGCCAGCAGTTACTCGAGGGCCCTACCCAAAGATACGCAGTATTTT. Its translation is CASSYSRALPKDTQYF.

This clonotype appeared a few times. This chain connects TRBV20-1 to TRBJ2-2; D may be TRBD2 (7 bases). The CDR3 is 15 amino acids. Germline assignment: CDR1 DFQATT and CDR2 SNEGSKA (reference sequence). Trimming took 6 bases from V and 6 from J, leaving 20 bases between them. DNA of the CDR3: TGCAGTGCACCTAAGGGGGGAGGGACCGCCGGGGAGCTGTTTTTT. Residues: CSAPKGGGTAGELFF.

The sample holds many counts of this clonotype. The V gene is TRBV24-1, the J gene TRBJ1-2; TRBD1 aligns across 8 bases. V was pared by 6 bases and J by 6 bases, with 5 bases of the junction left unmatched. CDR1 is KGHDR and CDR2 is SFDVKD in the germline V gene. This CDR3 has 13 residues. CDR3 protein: CATSYDRGHGYTF. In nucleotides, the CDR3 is TGTGCCACCAGTTACGACAGGGGACATGGCTACACCTTC.

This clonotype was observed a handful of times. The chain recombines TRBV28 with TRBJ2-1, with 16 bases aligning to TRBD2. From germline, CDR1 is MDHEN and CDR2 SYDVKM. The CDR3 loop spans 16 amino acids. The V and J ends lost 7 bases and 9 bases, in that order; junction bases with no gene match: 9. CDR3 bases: TGTGCCAGCACGATAAGGGGGACTAGCGGGAGGGGTGAGCAGTTCTTC. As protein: CASTIRGTSGRGEQFF.

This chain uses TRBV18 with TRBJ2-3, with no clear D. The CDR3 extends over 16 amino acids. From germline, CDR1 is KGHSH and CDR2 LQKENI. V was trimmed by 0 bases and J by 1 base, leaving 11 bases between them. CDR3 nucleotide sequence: TGTGCCAGCTCACCACCGTGGGTGTGGGGCACAGATACGCAGTATTTT. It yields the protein CASSPPWVWGTDTQYF.

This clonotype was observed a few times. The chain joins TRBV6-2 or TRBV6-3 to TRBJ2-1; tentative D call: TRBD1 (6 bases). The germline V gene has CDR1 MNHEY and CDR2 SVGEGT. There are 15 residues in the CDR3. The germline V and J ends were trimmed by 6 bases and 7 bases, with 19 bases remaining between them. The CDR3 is CASSVPGEERNEQFF. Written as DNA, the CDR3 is TGTGCCAGCAGCGTACCAGGGGAAGAGAGGAATGAGCAGTTCTTC.

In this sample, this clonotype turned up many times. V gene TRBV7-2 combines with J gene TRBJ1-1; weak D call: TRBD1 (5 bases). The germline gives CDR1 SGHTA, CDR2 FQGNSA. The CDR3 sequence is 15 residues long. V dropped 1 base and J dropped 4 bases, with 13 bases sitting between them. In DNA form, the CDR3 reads TGTGCCAGCAGCTTAGGGGGTCGGACAAGCACTGAAGCTTTCTTT. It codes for CASSLGGRTSTEAFF.

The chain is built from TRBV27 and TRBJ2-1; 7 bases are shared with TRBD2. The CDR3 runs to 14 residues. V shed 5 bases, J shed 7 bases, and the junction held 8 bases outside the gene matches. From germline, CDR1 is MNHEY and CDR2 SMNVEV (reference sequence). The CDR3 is CASSIAGGTNEQFF. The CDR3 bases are TGTGCCAGCAGTATAGCGGGCGGGACTAATGAGCAGTTCTTC.

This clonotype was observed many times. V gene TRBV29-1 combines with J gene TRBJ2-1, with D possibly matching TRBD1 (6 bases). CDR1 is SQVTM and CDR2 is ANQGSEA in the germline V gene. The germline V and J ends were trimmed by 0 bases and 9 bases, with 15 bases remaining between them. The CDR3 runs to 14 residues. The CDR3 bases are TGCAGCGTTGAAGATCCCCCCGCCAGGGGTGAGCAGTTCTTC. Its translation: CSVEDPPARGEQFF.

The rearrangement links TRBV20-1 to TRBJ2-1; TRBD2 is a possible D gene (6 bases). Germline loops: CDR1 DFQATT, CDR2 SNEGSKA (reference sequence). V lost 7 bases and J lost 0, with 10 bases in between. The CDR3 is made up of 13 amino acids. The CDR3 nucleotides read TGCAGTGAGCGGGCTATCTCCTACAATGAGCAGTTCTTC. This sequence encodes CSERAISYNEQFF.

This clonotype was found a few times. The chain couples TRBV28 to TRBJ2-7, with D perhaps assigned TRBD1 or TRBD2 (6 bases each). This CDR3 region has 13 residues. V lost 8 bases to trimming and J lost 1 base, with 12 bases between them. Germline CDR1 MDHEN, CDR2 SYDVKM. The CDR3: CASLGGNSYEQYF. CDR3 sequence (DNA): TGTGCCAGCCTGGGGGGCAATTCCTACGAGCAGTACTTC.

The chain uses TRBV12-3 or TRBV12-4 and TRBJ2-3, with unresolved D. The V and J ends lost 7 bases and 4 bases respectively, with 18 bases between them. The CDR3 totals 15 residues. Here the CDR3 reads CASTDRPAQADTQYF. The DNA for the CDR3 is TGTGCCAGCACCGACCGGCCCGCCCAGGCAGATACGCAGTATTTT.

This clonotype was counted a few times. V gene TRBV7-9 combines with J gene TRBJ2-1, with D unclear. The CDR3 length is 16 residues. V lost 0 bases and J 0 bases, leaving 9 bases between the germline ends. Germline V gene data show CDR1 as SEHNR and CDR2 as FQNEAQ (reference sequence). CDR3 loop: CASSLAGRSSYNEQFF. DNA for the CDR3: TGTGCCAGCAGCTTAGCGGGCAGGAGCTCCTACAATGAGCAGTTCTTC.

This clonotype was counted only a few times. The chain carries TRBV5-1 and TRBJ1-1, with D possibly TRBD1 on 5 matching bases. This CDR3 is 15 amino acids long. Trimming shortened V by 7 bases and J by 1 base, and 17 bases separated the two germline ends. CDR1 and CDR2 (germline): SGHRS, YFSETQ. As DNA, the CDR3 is TGCGCCAGCGCCGTTGTGGCCGGGACGAACACTGAAGCTTTCTTT. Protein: CASAVVAGTNTEAFF.

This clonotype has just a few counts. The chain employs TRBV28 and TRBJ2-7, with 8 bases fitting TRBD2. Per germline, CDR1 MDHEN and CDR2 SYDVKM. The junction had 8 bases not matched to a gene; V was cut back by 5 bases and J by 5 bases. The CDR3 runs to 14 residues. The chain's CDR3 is CASSDAGRADEQYF. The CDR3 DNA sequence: TGTGCCAGCAGTGATGCCGGGAGGGCCGACGAGCAGTACTTC.

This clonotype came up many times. The chain's CDR3 is CASSRPPGEGTGELFF. The CDR3 nucleotides are TGTGCCAGCAGCCGCCCGCCGGGAGAAGGCACCGGGGAGCTGTTTTTT. The genes are TRBV6-2 or TRBV6-3 and TRBJ2-2, with D possibly matching TRBD2 (6 bases). The germline V and J ends were trimmed by 6 bases and 4 bases, with 18 bases remaining between them. CDR1 MNHEY and CDR2 SVGEGT come from the germline V gene. The CDR3 covers 16 residues.

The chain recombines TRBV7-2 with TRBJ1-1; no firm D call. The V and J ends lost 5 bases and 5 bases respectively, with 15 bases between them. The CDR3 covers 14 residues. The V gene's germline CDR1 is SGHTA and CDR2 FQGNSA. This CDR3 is CASSPAGVLTEAFF. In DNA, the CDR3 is TGTGCCAGCAGCCCGGCAGGAGTGCTTACTGAAGCTTTCTTT.

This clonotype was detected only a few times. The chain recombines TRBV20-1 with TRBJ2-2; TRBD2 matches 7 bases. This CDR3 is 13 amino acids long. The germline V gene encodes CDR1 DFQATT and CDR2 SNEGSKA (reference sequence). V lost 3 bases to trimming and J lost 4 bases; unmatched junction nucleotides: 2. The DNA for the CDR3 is TGCAGTGCTAGCGGGAGGTCCACCGGGGAGCTGTTTTTT. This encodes CSASGRSTGELFF.